Listed below are T cell receptor beta chains from one sample, sequenced in a study of OX40 agonist ivuxolimab in advanced cancers. The repertoire was sequenced with immunoSEQ multiplex PCR; TCRdb's copy has only in-frame clones and lacks some. Altogether about 22,000 clones are present, 65% to 85% being singletons, with the ten largest covering under 25%. This specimen consisted of CD4+ or CD8+ T cells sorted from blood, obtained in a trial of the OX40 agonist ivuxolimab. Receptors originate from an adult with an advanced solid tumor such as melanoma, head and neck, liver or kidney cancer. Each CDR3 is given with its conserved first and last residue. D genes are given only for firm matches. A clone size is listed for some rows: how often the clone was seen (once, few, many), or a class if it is expanded.

D gene,clone size,V gene,J gene,CDR3 protein,CDR3 DNA
TRBD1,NA,TRBV30,TRBJ2-5,CAWSVWDSPLETQYF,TGTGCCTGGAGTGTCTGGGACAGCCCCTTAGAGACCCAGTACTTC
NA,once,TRBV7-8,TRBJ1-6,CASSLEWREPLHF,TGTGCCAGCAGCTTAGAGTGGCGGGAACCCCTCCACTTT
NA,NA,TRBV7-2,TRBJ2-3,CASSGLRIDTQYF,TGTGCCAGCAGCGGCCTTCGGATTGATACGCAGTATTTT
NA,few,TRBV5-6,TRBJ2-2,CASSRTGWTGELFF,TGTGCCAGCAGCCGTACAGGGTGGACCGGGGAGCTGTTTTTT
TRBD1,NA,TRBV5-1,TRBJ2-1,CASSNPGQWFF,TGCGCCAGCAGCAACCCGGGACAGTGGTTCTTC
TRBD1,once,TRBV9,TRBJ1-2,CASSSQGTGYGYTF,TGTGCCAGCAGTTCTCAGGGGACAGGATATGGCTACACCTTC
NA,NA,TRBV5-1,TRBJ2-1,CASSLGPNLDIYNEQFF,TGCGCCAGCAGCTTGGGGCCAAATCTCGACATTTACAATGAGCAGTTCTTC
TRBD1,NA,TRBV6-4,TRBJ2-5,CASSSGTGVAETQYF,TGTGCCAGCAGTTCCGGGACAGGGGTGGCAGAGACCCAGTACTTC
NA,NA,TRBV13,TRBJ1-1,CASSAASRMNTEAFF,TGTGCCAGCAGCGCCGCCAGCCGGATGAACACTGAAGCTTTCTTT
TRBD2,NA,TRBV6-4,TRBJ2-2,CASSEVAGVAGELFF,TGTGCCAGCAGTGAGGTAGCGGGAGTCGCCGGGGAGCTGTTTTTT
NA,NA,TRBV5-4,TRBJ1-1,CASRPGTAAEAFF,TGTGCCAGCAGGCCCGGGACGGCAGCTGAAGCTTTCTTT
NA,once,TRBV10-3,TRBJ2-5,CAISEAGGQETQYF,TGTGCCATCAGTGAGGCTGGGGGCCAAGAAACCCAGTACTTC
NA,NA,TRBV5-1,TRBJ1-2,CASSAAGGYTF,TGCGCCAGCAGCGCCGCCGGGGGCTACACCTTC
NA,NA,TRBV7-2,TRBJ2-7,CASSLSGGYEQYF,TGTGCCAGCAGCCTCTCCGGCGGCTACGAGCAGTACTTC
NA,NA,TRBV11-2,TRBJ1-1,CASSLGTSTEAFF,TGTGCCAGCAGCTTAGGGACGAGCACTGAAGCTTTCTTT
NA,NA,TRBV2,TRBJ1-2,CASRGDGILYGYTF,TGTGCCAGCAGGGGGGACGGAATACTCTATGGCTACACCTTC
NA,once,TRBV6-5,TRBJ2-1,CASSYSGEQFF,TGTGCCAGCAGTTACTCGGGTGAGCAGTTCTTC
TRBD1,NA,TRBV29-1,TRBJ1-6,CSVRDRDRADSPLHF,TGCAGCGTTCGCGACCGGGACAGGGCAGACTCACCCCTCCACTTT
TRBD2,NA,TRBV28,TRBJ2-1,CASSTRVSGSLSNEQFF,TGTGCCAGCAGCACCCGGGTTAGCGGGAGTTTATCCAATGAGCAGTTCTTC
TRBD2,NA,TRBV7-2,TRBJ2-7,CASSSSGGAYEQYF,TGTGCCAGCAGCAGTAGCGGGGGGGCCTACGAGCAGTACTTC
NA,NA,TRBV27,TRBJ2-1,CASNDGQYNEQFF,TGTGCCAGCAACGACGGACAGTACAATGAGCAGTTCTTC
TRBD1,NA,TRBV5-6,TRBJ2-6,CASSLGTGFSGANVLTF,TGTGCCAGCAGCTTAGGGACAGGGTTCTCTGGGGCCAACGTCCTGACTTTC
TRBD2,once,TRBV9,TRBJ2-3,CASSGNERGVTDTQYF,TGTGCCAGCAGCGGCAACGAGCGGGGGGTGACAGATACGCAGTATTTT
NA,NA,TRBV11-1,TRBJ2-7,CASSYSYHEQYF,TGTGCCAGCAGCTACTCCTATCACGAGCAGTACTTC
TRBD2,NA,TRBV28,TRBJ2-1,CASSRLAGITNNEQFF,TGTGCCAGCAGTCGACTAGCGGGCATCACGAACAATGAGCAGTTCTTC
TRBD2,NA,TRBV13,TRBJ2-1,CASSFRGVDEQFF,TGTGCCAGCAGCTTCCGGGGGGTGGATGAGCAGTTCTTC
TRBD2,many,TRBV4-1,TRBJ2-1,CASSPLSGGTNEQFF,TGCGCCAGCAGCCCACTTAGCGGGGGTACAAATGAGCAGTTCTTC
NA,NA,TRBV19,TRBJ1-2,CASSNAATNYGYTF,TGTGCCAGTAGTAACGCGGCCACTAACTATGGCTACACCTTC
NA,NA,TRBV4-3,TRBJ2-7,CASSQNDEQYF,TGCGCCAGCAGCCAAAATGACGAGCAGTACTTC
NA,NA,TRBV7-8,TRBJ2-7,CASSQVGADEQYF,TGTGCCAGCAGCCAAGTGGGGGCCGACGAGCAGTACTTC
NA,once,TRBV19,TRBJ1-6,CASGDPYNSPLHF,TGTGCCAGTGGGGACCCCTATAATTCACCCCTCCACTTT
NA,once,TRBV11-2,TRBJ1-6,CASSTHRVLDKHSPLHF,TGTGCCAGCAGCACCCACAGGGTCCTAGACAAACATTCACCCCTCCACTTT
NA,once,TRBV14,TRBJ2-5,CASSQGAGIVETQYF,TGTGCCAGCAGCCAAGGGGCGGGGATAGTCGAGACCCAGTACTTC
NA,NA,TRBV6-4,TRBJ2-3,CASSDLPGSTDTQYF,TGTGCCAGCAGTGACCTCCCGGGGAGCACAGATACGCAGTATTTT
NA,NA,TRBV28,TRBJ2-1,CASPNFTPLLYNEQFF,TGTGCCAGCCCGAATTTTACGCCTCTCCTCTACAATGAGCAGTTCTTC
NA,NA,TRBV28,TRBJ2-7,CASSLTDSYEQYF,TGTGCCAGCAGTTTAACAGACTCCTACGAGCAGTACTTC
NA,NA,TRBV7-9,TRBJ2-7,CASARGVGTGVYF,TGTGCCAGCGCTAGGGGCGTAGGCACCGGAGTTTACTTC
NA,NA,TRBV27,TRBJ2-1,CASSLGGSTDEQFF,TGTGCCAGCAGTTTAGGAGGGAGCACGGATGAGCAGTTCTTC
NA,NA,TRBV20-1,TRBJ2-7,CSAISGEQYF,TGCAGTGCTATCAGCGGCGAGCAGTACTTC
NA,NA,TRBV5-6,TRBJ2-7,CASSGRGLTDSYEQYF,TGTGCCAGCAGCGGCCGTGGACTGACCGACTCCTACGAGCAGTACTTC
TRBD2,once,TRBV6-5,TRBJ2-7,CASSWTSGYEQYF,TGTGCCAGCAGTTGGACTAGCGGTTACGAGCAGTACTTC
NA,NA,TRBV28,TRBJ1-5,CASTLGNQPQHF,TGTGCCAGCACATTGGGCAATCAGCCCCAGCATTTT
TRBD1,NA,TRBV5-6,TRBJ2-7,CASSSGTGPPYEQYF,TGTGCCAGCAGCTCCGGGACAGGGCCTCCTTACGAGCAGTACTTC
NA,NA,TRBV7-7,TRBJ2-2,CASSLGASGELFF,TGTGCCAGCAGCTTGGGGGCATCCGGGGAGCTGTTTTTT